This is a list of T cell receptor beta chains from one sample in a study of beta chain features in type 1 diabetes. TCRdb's copy holds only in-frame clones and misses some; the assay was immunoSEQ multiplex PCR. This sample has roughly 330,000 clones; roughly 11% occur once, and the top ten carry 0.015%. Sample: naive CD4+ T cells from blood. The source is a woman aged 30 to 39 in good health. Both conserved end residues are trimmed from each CDR3. Each record gives: J gene, D gene, V gene, CDR3 protein. A D gene is named only where the DNA matches it firmly.

TRBJ2-4,TRBD2,TRBV11-2,ASASGLGSKNIQY
TRBJ2-7,NA,TRBV25-1,ASSDTAGIPYEQY
TRBJ2-1,TRBD2,TRBV5-4,ASSPPLAGGNNEQF
TRBJ1-1,NA,TRBV29-1,SAGGEPVIPEAF
TRBJ2-1,NA,TRBV19,ASSLAYSYNEQF
TRBJ2-7,NA,TRBV7-2,ASSSDYRSYEQY
TRBJ2-3,TRBD2,TRBV28,ASSLAGTSGMDTQY
TRBJ1-1,NA,TRBV5-6,ASKERIVDTEAF
TRBJ2-7,NA,TRBV10-3,AIADRPSSYEQY
TRBJ1-2,NA,TRBV2,ASNRMNYGYT
TRBJ2-7,NA,TRBV7-3,ASSLLPYPGEQY
TRBJ2-4,NA,TRBV28,ASLGPLGREKNIQY
TRBJ2-1,TRBD2,TRBV29-1,SVSKGTSGRGSYNEQF
TRBJ1-1,NA,TRBV7-9,ASSPIGGHTEAF
TRBJ2-7,NA,TRBV5-1,ASSLDRTSSYEQY
TRBJ2-4,NA,TRBV20-1,SSWERNIQY
TRBJ1-5,TRBD1,TRBV30,AWSLGQGARNQPQH